One and the same sample provided the 20 T cell receptor beta chains below, sequenced in a study of control samples from healthy donors and cancer patients. The protocol was immunoSEQ multiplex PCR, while the TCRdb copy is restricted to in-frame clones and leaves out a portion. The sample includes about 110,000 clones, about 80% of them seen just once. Sequenced input: blood. The receptors come from a man in his late teens or twenties in good health.

The rearrangement uses TRBV3-1 (or the pseudogene TRBV3-2) and TRBJ2-1, with TRBD2 matching over 9 bases. V shed 4 bases and J 2 bases; nucleotides not matched to a gene: 15. Germline V gene sequence: CDR1 LGHDT, CDR2 YNNKEL (reference sequence). The CDR3 consists of 19 residues. CDR3 in amino acids: CASSLLWGGGARTYNEQFF. CDR3 coding DNA: TGTGCCAGCAGCCTCCTGTGGGGCGGGGGGGCACGGACCTACAATGAGCAGTTCTTC.

The chain joins TRBV19 to TRBJ2-4; the D is unclear. Deletions cut 5 bases from V and 8 bases from J, with 13 bases between. Per germline, CDR1 LNHDA and CDR2 SQIVND (reference sequence). This CDR3 has 13 residues. The CDR3 reads CASSPTMRDIQYF. CDR3 nucleotides: TGTGCCAGTAGTCCCACCATGAGAGACATTCAGTACTTC.

The genes are TRBV5-8 and TRBJ1-3, with D hard to call. The V gene lost 0 bases and the J gene lost 4 bases, with 14 bases spanning the gap. The CDR3 loop spans 16 amino acids. From germline, CDR1 is SGHTS and CDR2 YDEGEE. The CDR3 DNA follows: TGTGCCAGCAGCTTGGGGTGGGGTATCTCCGGAAACACCATATATTTT. It encodes CASSLGWGISGNTIYF.

The V and J genes are TRBV6-5 and TRBJ2-7, with 11 positions matching TRBD1. The V and J ends lost 7 bases and 3 bases, in that order; junction bases with no gene match: 5. This CDR3 comprises 14 residues. Germline-derived CDR1 and CDR2 are MNHEY and SVGAGI. CDR3 sequence (DNA): TGTGCCAGCATCCCGGGACAGGGGGGCTACGAGCAGTACTTC. This translates into CASIPGQGGYEQYF.

J is TRBJ2-2 and V is TRBV28; possible D gene TRBD2, 7 bases. Germline CDR1 is MDHEN and CDR2 is SYDVKM. Trimming cost V 6 bases and J 7 bases, with 18 bases left between them. The CDR3 consists of 15 residues. The CDR3 DNA is TGTGCCAGCAGCCCCCCACGGGGGGCCGGCGGGGAGCTGTTTTTT. It specifies CASSPPRGAGGELFF.

V is TRBV9 and J is TRBJ1-2, with 9 bases identical to TRBD1. There are 17 residues in the CDR3. Germline CDR1 SGDLS, CDR2 YYNGEE. The ends lost 3 bases at V and 2 bases at J; junction bases unmatched: 11. In DNA, the CDR3 is TGTGCCAGCAGCGATGGGGACAGGGCCTTGCACAACTATGGCTACACCTTC. Encoded protein: CASSDGDRALHNYGYTF.

This chain links TRBV5-1 with TRBJ2-5; D remains unclear. The V end was cut by 0 bases, the J end by 2 bases, with 8 bases between. The germline gives CDR1 SGHRS, CDR2 YFSETQ. The CDR3 has 14 amino acids. CDR3 protein: CASSLGYGQETQYF. CDR3 nucleotides: TGCGCCAGCAGCTTGGGATACGGTCAAGAGACCCAGTACTTC.

The CDR3 spells CASSSEPGQPQHF. The CDR3 bases are TGTGCCAGCAGCTCAGAACCGGGGCAGCCCCAGCATTTT. The chain recombines TRBV9 with TRBJ1-5; D not resolved. There are 13 residues in the CDR3. Germline loops: CDR1 SGDLS, CDR2 YYNGEE. V lost 4 bases and J lost 7, with 12 bases in between.

V is TRBV6-5 and J is TRBJ2-5; maybe TRBD2 (6 bases). The CDR3 is 15 amino acids. With 6 bases removed from V and 4 bases from J, the gap between germline ends came to 18 bases. Germline-derived CDR1 and CDR2 are MNHEY and SVGAGI. The CDR3 is CASRLGSGRGETQYF. The CDR3 bases are TGTGCCAGCAGACTCGGTAGCGGTCGGGGAGAGACCCAGTACTTC.

The J gene is TRBJ2-7, the V gene TRBV5-6, with 7 bases aligning to TRBD1. Trimming took 1 base from V and 10 from J; bases not matched to a gene: 20. Germline V lookup: CDR1 SGHDT, CDR2 YYEEEE. This CDR3 is 17 amino acids long. DNA for the CDR3: TGTGCCAGCAGCTTGTATCTCCGAGGGGGCGAAGGGTTGGGACAGTACTTC. Protein: CASSLYLRGGEGLGQYF.

The V and J genes are TRBV6-5 and TRBJ2-5; a possible D gene is TRBD1 (6 bases). Trimming took 2 bases from V and 2 from J, leaving 9 bases between them. Per germline, CDR1 MNHEY and CDR2 SVGAGI. CDR3 length equals 14 residues. The DNA for the CDR3 is TGTGCCAGCAGTTACCTGGGACATCAAGAGACCCAGTACTTC. It encodes CASSYLGHQETQYF.

V is TRBV5-4 and J is TRBJ1-5; D gene uncertain. The CDR3 is 14 residues long. Germline V gene data show CDR1 as SGHNT and CDR2 as YYREEE (reference sequence). V was clipped by 3 bases and J by 0 bases, with 7 bases between them. This chain's CDR3 is CASSYDGSNQPQHF. DNA for the CDR3: TGTGCCAGCAGCTATGACGGTAGCAATCAGCCCCAGCATTTT.

The chain employs TRBV30 and TRBJ2-1; 9 bases are a match to TRBD1. The length of the CDR3 is 14 residues. Germline CDR1 is GTSNPN and CDR2 is SVGIG (reference sequence). DNA of the CDR3: TGTGCATCGACCGGGACAGGGAGCTACAATGAGCAGTTCTTC. As protein: CASTGTGSYNEQFF.

The rearrangement joins TRBV28 to TRBJ2-6; 7 bases agree with TRBD1. Germline CDR1 is MDHEN and CDR2 is SYDVKM. V shed 5 bases, J shed 2 bases, and the junction held 12 bases outside the gene matches. The CDR3 is made up of 18 amino acids. As DNA, the CDR3 is TGTGCCAGCAGTCCCGCCGGACAGGTCCGCCCTGGGGCCAACGTCCTGACTTTC. This translates into CASSPAGQVRPGANVLTF.

The chain combines TRBV7-9 with TRBJ2-1; 8 bases agree with TRBD2. The CDR3 is 16 amino acids. V lost 8 bases, J lost 10 bases, and 19 bases stayed unmatched. Germline V gives CDR1 SEHNR, CDR2 FQNEAQ (reference sequence). Here the CDR3 reads CASVERGGNSPLEQFF. DNA for the CDR3: TGTGCCAGCGTCGAACGGGGGGGGAACTCTCCGTTGGAGCAGTTCTTC.

This chain uses TRBV19 with TRBJ2-3; 9 nucleotides align to TRBD2. The V gene end was trimmed by 2 bases and the J gene end by 9 bases; junction bases not matched to a gene: 6. Germline V gives CDR1 LNHDA, CDR2 SQIVND (reference sequence). There are 14 residues in the CDR3. The CDR3 DNA reads as TGTGCCAGTAGTATAAGCGGGGGGCCTAAAACGCAGTATTTT. Protein product: CASSISGGPKTQYF.

This chain connects TRBV6-6 to TRBJ1-6, with TRBD1 matching over 7 bases. The V segment lost 6 bases and the J segment 10 bases; nucleotides outside the gene matches: 6. The CDR3 is 13 amino acids. In germline, CDR1 is MNHNY, CDR2 SVGAGI (reference sequence). The CDR3 DNA reads as TGTGCCAGCAGGACGACAGGGAGATCACCCCTCCACTTT. Its protein is CASRTTGRSPLHF.

This chain joins TRBV4-3 and TRBJ2-7, with no clear D. CDR1 is LGHNA and CDR2 is YSLEER in the germline V gene. The CDR3 is 16 amino acids. Deletions cut 0 bases from V and 2 bases from J, with 14 bases between. The CDR3 protein is CASSQERIGPPYEQYF. The CDR3 DNA follows: TGCGCCAGCAGCCAAGAACGTATAGGGCCCCCCTACGAGCAGTACTTC.

This chain links TRBV6-5 with TRBJ1-1; D not certain. Trimming took 6 bases from V and 2 from J, leaving 10 bases between them. CDR1 is MNHEY, CDR2 SVGAGI, per germline. The CDR3 spans 13 residues. The DNA of the CDR3 is TGTGCCAGCAGGACCAAGGGTAACACTGAAGCTTTCTTT. Protein product: CASRTKGNTEAFF.

The J gene is TRBJ2-5, the V gene TRBV7-2, with 10 bases lining up with TRBD2. CDR1 SGHTA and CDR2 FQGNSA come from the germline V gene. V shed 6 bases and J 9 bases; nucleotides not matched to a gene: 7. CDR3 length: 13 amino acids. The CDR3 here is CASRAGLAGAQYF. CDR3 DNA: TGTGCCAGCAGGGCTGGGCTAGCGGGGGCCCAGTACTTC.